This entry lists 24 T cell receptor beta chains sequenced from one sample in a study of blood T cell repertoires in COVID-19. The method was immunoSEQ multiplex PCR; TCRdb's version includes in-frame clones alone and lacks a portion of them. The sample has 130,000 or so clones, about four fifths seen once. The specimen sequenced was peripheral blood. Receptors were obtained from a man aged 25 to 40 with COVID-19, enrolled during active disease.

V is TRBV2 and J is TRBJ1-4, with D maybe TRBD1 (6 bases). The CDR3 totals 14 residues. Germline V gene sequence: CDR1 SNHLY, CDR2 FYNNEI. Trimming took off 6 bases at V and 7 bases at J, with 15 bases between the two ends. CDR3 loop: CASRPKQGSEKLFF. Written as DNA, the CDR3 is TGTGCCAGCAGGCCGAAACAGGGTTCTGAAAAACTGTTTTTT.

V and J are TRBV12-3 or TRBV12-4 and TRBJ1-3; D not resolved. The CDR3 totals 11 residues. The V end was cut by 6 bases, the J end by 7 bases, with 7 bases between. The DNA of the CDR3 is TGTGCCAGCAGCCCGGTCAACACCATATATTTT. Protein product: CASSPVNTIYF.

CDR3 amino acids: CASSPPGTGNEQYF. CDR3 sequence (DNA): TGTGCCAGCAGCCCTCCCGGGACAGGGAACGAGCAGTACTTC. The V call is TRBV7-2, the J call TRBJ2-7; 9 bases fit TRBD1. Unmatched junction bases numbered 7, after V lost 5 bases and J lost 5 bases. The CDR3 contains 14 residues. Germline assignment: CDR1 SGHTA and CDR2 FQGNSA.

V gene TRBV4-1 combines with J gene TRBJ2-1, with 11 positions matching TRBD2. V lost 1 base and J lost 5; bases outside the gene matches: 4. The CDR3 sequence is 16 residues long. CDR1 and CDR2 (germline): MGHRA, YSYEKL. CDR3 sequence (DNA): TGCGCCAGCAGCCAAGGGGGACTAGCGGATCACAATGAGCAGTTCTTC. It translates to CASSQGGLADHNEQFF.

The genes are TRBV2 and TRBJ2-7; 8 nucleotides line up with TRBD2. CDR3 size: 16 residues. V lost 3 bases and J lost 6; bases outside the gene matches: 13. Germline V gene lookup returns CDR1 SNHLY and CDR2 FYNNEI. CDR3 nucleotides: TGTGCCAGCAGTGACCCGGGAGGGCCGGGACTTAGCGAGCAGTACTTC. Translating gives CASSDPGGPGLSEQYF. The whole variable domain, remainder taken from reference TRBV2 and TRBJ2-7, is EPEVTQTPSHQVTQMGQEVILRCVPISNHLYFYWYRQILGQKVEFLVSFYNNEISEKSEIFDDQFSVERPDGSNFTLKIRSTKLEDSAMYFCASSDPGGPGLSEQYFGPGTRLTVT.

CDR3 in DNA: TGTGCCAGCAGTTGGGACTGGGAGAGCTACGAGCAGTACTTC. It is translated as CASSWDWESYEQYF. J is TRBJ2-7 and V is TRBV28; D possibly corresponds to TRBD2 (6 bases). Germline lookup yields CDR1 MDHEN and CDR2 SYDVKM. The CDR3 has 14 residues. The V end lost 4 bases, the J end lost 3 bases, and 13 bases lay between the germline ends.

In this sample, this clone turned up once. The J gene is TRBJ1-5, the V gene TRBV28; D not resolved. The CDR3 extends over 16 amino acids. Deletions cut 6 bases from V and 0 bases from J, with 15 bases between. Germline V gene lookup returns CDR1 MDHEN and CDR2 SYDVKM. The CDR3 nucleotides read TGTGCCAGCAGCCCCCGGGGTGAATATAGCAATCAGCCCCAGCATTTT. The encoded protein is CASSPRGEYSNQPQHF.

The chain uses TRBV5-1 and TRBJ2-1, with 8 bases identical to TRBD2. The CDR3 extends over 15 amino acids. Trimming removed 4 bases from V and 6 bases from J; junction bases left unmatched: 9. From germline, CDR1 is SGHRS and CDR2 YFSETQ. The CDR3 loop reads CASSIGSGRGNEQFF. As DNA, the CDR3 is TGCGCCAGCAGCATCGGAAGCGGGAGAGGCAATGAGCAGTTCTTC. The whole variable domain, remainder taken from reference TRBV5-1 and TRBJ2-1, is KAGVTQTPRYLIKTRGQQVTLSCSPISGHRSVSWYQQTPGQGLQFLFEYFSETQRNKGNFPGRFSGRQFSNSRSEMNVSTLELGDSALYLCASSIGSGRGNEQFFGPGTRLTVL.

The rearrangement joins TRBV4-1 to TRBJ1-6, with 9 bases identical to TRBD1. V was pared by 4 bases and J by 8 bases, with 9 bases of the junction left unmatched. Germline V CDR1 and CDR2: MGHRA, YSYEKL. The CDR3 loop spans 16 amino acids. In DNA form, the CDR3 reads TGCGCCAGCAGCCGAGACTTACAGGGGGCGTATTCACCCCTCCACTTT. This translates into CASSRDLQGAYSPLHF.

This clone was detected a few times. Germline is not matched at one junction end, which may reflect a read error. The chain employs TRBV19 and TRBJ1-2; 9 bases are a match to TRBD1. Germline loops: CDR1 LNHDA, CDR2 SQIVND (reference sequence). The CDR3 extends over 14 amino acids. CDR3 sequence reads: CASSTRTGVDGYTF. DNA of the CDR3: TGTGCCAGCAGTACCAGGACAGGGGTGGATGGCTACACCTTC.

The V and J genes are TRBV9 and TRBJ2-2; 7 bases agree with TRBD1. J gave up 2 bases and V 0 bases, and 4 bases lay outside the gene matches. CDR3 length equals 16 residues. Germline values: CDR1 SGDLS, CDR2 YYNGEE. DNA of the CDR3: TGTGCCAGCAGCGTAGGCGGACAGGTTAACACCGGGGAGCTGTTTTTT. Translation gives CASSVGGQVNTGELFF.

Only a few counts were recorded for this clone. The chain carries TRBV27 and TRBJ2-7; TRBD2 might be the D (6 bases). Germline V CDR1 and CDR2: MNHEY, SMNVEV (reference sequence). The CDR3 length is 14 residues. V was cut by 3 bases and J by 0 bases, with 9 bases left in between. As DNA, the CDR3 is TGTGCCAGCAGTTTCGACGGGAGCTCCTACGAGCAGTACTTC. Protein: CASSFDGSSYEQYF.

This clone has just a few counts. The chain links TRBV28 to TRBJ1-1, with D unclear. This CDR3 region has 17 residues. The V gene lost 5 bases and the J gene lost 4 bases, with 23 bases spanning the gap. Germline-derived CDR1 and CDR2 are MDHEN and SYDVKM. The CDR3 reads CASSPQVLHPRFTEAFF. The CDR3 nucleotides read TGTGCCAGCAGTCCCCAGGTTCTCCACCCTCGATTCACTGAAGCTTTCTTT. The full variable domain, in which reference TRBV28 and TRBJ1-1 provide the parts outside the CDR3, is DVKVTQSSRYLVKRTGEKVFLECVQDMDHENMFWYRQDPGLGLRLIYFSYDVKMKEKGDIPEGYSVSREKKERFSLILESASTNQTSMYLCASSPQVLHPRFTEAFFGQGTRLTVV.

The chain couples TRBV28 to TRBJ2-5; TRBD2 matches at 14 bases. CDR1 is MDHEN and CDR2 is SYDVKM in the germline V gene. The CDR3 totals 18 residues. V trimming: 6 bases; J trimming: 8 bases; junction bases outside the gene matches: 17. Here the CDR3 DNA reads TGTGCCAGCAGCTCCGGGACGGGACTAGCGGGAGTATGGGGAACCCAGTACTTC. Amino acid sequence: CASSSGTGLAGVWGTQYF.

The gene calls are TRBV7-9 and TRBJ2-4, with D perhaps matching TRBD2 (7 bases). Germline assignment: CDR1 SEHNR and CDR2 FQNEAQ (reference sequence). Trimming stripped 5 bases from V and 7 bases from J, with 21 bases between. The CDR3 loop spans 16 amino acids. The CDR3 reads CASSLPSGGAGNIQYF. Written as DNA, the CDR3 is TGTGCCAGCAGCCTCCCCTCTGGGGGGGCAGGGAACATTCAGTACTTC.

The genes are TRBV9 and TRBJ1-4, with TRBD1 matching 8 bases. This CDR3 spans 15 amino acids. Germline trimming cut 4 bases from V and 8 bases from J; bases unmatched to any gene: 10. The germline V gene has CDR1 SGDLS and CDR2 YYNGEE. The CDR3 sequence is CASSHRSGGVEKLFF. The CDR3 DNA reads TGTGCCAGCAGCCACCGCTCAGGGGGCGTGGAAAAACTGTTTTTT.

J is TRBJ1-1 and V is TRBV19, with 7 positions matching TRBD1. V gave up 3 bases and J gave up 5 bases; unmatched junction bases: 6. CDR3 length: 14 residues. Germline V CDR1 and CDR2: LNHDA, SQIVND (reference sequence). The CDR3 sequence: CASSMGQMGTEAFF. The CDR3 DNA sequence: TGTGCCAGTAGTATGGGACAGATGGGGACTGAAGCTTTCTTT.

V usage is TRBV7-2 and J usage is TRBJ1-2; 8 bases agree with TRBD1. The J segment lost 0 bases and the V segment lost 4 bases, leaving 7 bases of the junction unmatched. The CDR3 length is 16 residues. CDR1 SGHTA and CDR2 FQGNSA come from the germline V gene. The CDR3 bases are TGTGCCAGCAGCTGGGAGATGACAGGGGCTAACTATGGCTACACCTTC. This sequence encodes CASSWEMTGANYGYTF.

The chain joins TRBV5-4 to TRBJ2-2; 13 bases are shared with TRBD2. Germline V gives CDR1 SGHNT, CDR2 YYREEE (reference sequence). The CDR3 has 17 residues. V was clipped by 0 bases and J by 2 bases; unmatched bases: 1. The CDR3 DNA sequence: TGTGCCAGCAGCTTGGCGGGACTAGCGGGAAACACCGGGGAGCTGTTTTTT. This encodes CASSLAGLAGNTGELFF.

This clone was detected only once. This chain uses TRBV2 with TRBJ2-2; 12 bases are shared with TRBD1. The CDR3 loop spans 16 amino acids. V gave up 3 bases and J gave up 7 bases; unmatched junction bases: 6. CDR1 SNHLY and CDR2 FYNNEI come from the germline V gene. The DNA for the CDR3 is TGTGCCAGCAGTGAGGTGGGACAGGGGGCTGTCGGGGAGCTGTTTTTT. This encodes CASSEVGQGAVGELFF.

There are a few counts of this clone. The gene calls are TRBV10-3 and TRBJ1-1, with D uncertain. V lost 8 bases to trimming and J lost 7 bases, with 17 bases between them. Germline V CDR1 and CDR2: ENHRY, SYGVKD. The CDR3 is 13 amino acids. CDR3 residues: CAIRPRVSLEAFF. The CDR3, as DNA: TGTGCCATCCGGCCGCGGGTTTCCCTTGAAGCTTTCTTT.

In this sample, this clone turned up a few times. CDR3 region: CASSLGVAGGGGEQFF. The DNA of the CDR3 is TGTGCCAGCAGCTTAGGAGTGGCGGGAGGCGGGGGTGAGCAGTTCTTC. The chain couples TRBV7-9 to TRBJ2-1, with TRBD2 matching over 8 bases. Germline CDR1 reads SEHNR; CDR2 reads FQNEAQ (reference sequence). J lost 9 bases, V lost 1 base, and 11 bases had no gene match. There are 16 residues in the CDR3.

The V gene is TRBV5-4, the J gene TRBJ1-1; 7 bases line up with TRBD1. The V gene's germline CDR1 is SGHNT and CDR2 YYREEE (reference sequence). This CDR3 spans 14 amino acids. The J segment lost 5 bases and the V segment lost 2 bases, leaving 6 bases of the junction unmatched. The chain's CDR3 is CASSFDRVGTEAFF. The CDR3 DNA reads as TGTGCCAGCAGCTTCGACAGGGTGGGGACTGAAGCTTTCTTT.

CDR3 sequence (DNA): TGTGCCAGCAGCTTAGGCGGACTAGGAGAGACCCAGTACTTC. Its protein is CASSLGGLGETQYF. The rearrangement uses TRBV13 and TRBJ2-5, with 7 bases identical to TRBD2. There are 14 residues in the CDR3. V lost 0 bases and J lost 4; bases outside the gene matches: 2. CDR1 PRHDT and CDR2 FYEKMQ come from the germline V gene (reference sequence).